The 31 T cell receptor beta chains in this list originate from one sample, sequenced in a study of post-analysis software for immune sequencing data. Unique molecular identifiers featured in each of the TCR beta cDNA libraries. Via MiXCR, TCRdb re-called the PCR reads, giving one row per CDR3 protein. There are around 700,000 distinct CDR3 sequences in the sample; 59% occur only once, and about 11% lies in the top ten. These receptors have no known antigen. Points from the study as a whole: TRBV5-6, TRBV5-1 and TRBV20-1 belonged to a set of about five TRBV segments that were more frequent in patients than controls.

The specimen was blood. These receptors were obtained from a girl aged 2 to 9 with multiple sclerosis.

This rearrangement joins TRBV7-3 to TRBJ2-1; D unresolved. Germline CDR1 SGHTA, CDR2 FQGTGA. V lost 3 bases, J lost 8 bases, and 11 bases lay in between. The CDR3 loop spans 13 amino acids. The CDR3 DNA reads as TGTGCCAGCAGCTTCTCAGACGTGGATGAGCAGTTCTTC. Translating it yields CASSFSDVDEQFF.

The chain uses TRBV29-1 and TRBJ2-1, with 7 bases that match TRBD1. The germline CDR1 and CDR2 sequences are SQVTM and ANQGSEA. V shed 0 bases, J shed 6 bases, and the junction held 5 bases outside the gene matches. The CDR3 sequence is 14 residues long. CDR3 nucleotides: TGCAGCGTTGAAGATATGACAGGGTCCAATGAGCAGTTCTTC. It codes for CSVEDMTGSNEQFF.

The chain employs TRBV29-1 and TRBJ2-1, with a weak D call TRBD1 (5 bases). The DNA matches TRBJ2-7 better at its end, which makes the J call doubtful. CDR1 SQVTM and CDR2 ANQGSEA come from the germline V gene. The CDR3 totals 13 residues. This CDR3 reads CSVTGPNYNEQYF. The CDR3 DNA sequence: TGCAGCGTTACAGGACCCAACTACAATGAGCAGTACTTC.

This chain uses TRBV20-1 with TRBJ1-2, with D uncertain. Germline CDR1 reads DFQATT; CDR2 reads SNEGSKA (reference sequence). The germline V and J ends were trimmed by 3 bases and 4 bases, with 9 bases remaining between them. The CDR3 has 12 residues. CDR3 nucleotide sequence: TGCAGTGCTAGCCCAGCTACCTATGGCTACACCTTC. Protein sequence: CSASPATYGYTF.

A few counts support this clonotype. V and J are TRBV7-6 and TRBJ2-4; 7 bases map to TRBD2. V trimming: 2 bases; J trimming: 7 bases; junction bases outside the gene matches: 2. The CDR3 is 13 amino acids. Germline CDR1 reads SGHVS; CDR2 reads FNYEAQ. CDR3 in amino acids: CASSLQGGNIQYF. For the CDR3, the DNA is TGTGCCAGCAGCTTACAGGGAGGGAACATTCAGTACTTC. The complete variable domain, with remaining parts taken from reference TRBV7-6 and TRBJ2-4, reads GAGVSQSPRYKVTKRGQDVALRCDPISGHVSLYWYRQALGQGPEFLTYFNYEAQQDKSGLPNDRFSAERPEGSISTLTIQRTEQRDSAMYRCASSLQGGNIQYFGAGTRLSVL.

The V and J genes are TRBV21-1 and TRBJ2-5; the D call of TRBD2 is as the table states it, not checked on the DNA. TRBV21-1 is classified as a pseudogene. The CDR3 consists of 15 residues. CDR3 nucleotide sequence: TGTGCCAGCAGGGGTCCTAGCGGATCCCAAGAGACCCAGTACTTC. Protein product: CASRGPSGSQETQYF.

The sample holds a few counts of this clonotype. J is TRBJ2-1 and V is TRBV7-3; D might be TRBD2 (6 bases). Germline V lookup: CDR1 SGHTA, CDR2 FQGTGA. Trimming cost V 5 bases and J 5 bases, with 10 bases left between them. The CDR3 has 13 amino acids. CDR3: CASSLWGDNEQFF. The CDR3 nucleotides read TGTGCCAGCAGCCTCTGGGGGGACAATGAGCAGTTCTTC.

V usage is TRBV6-5 and J usage is TRBJ2-5, with 8 bases lining up with TRBD2. The end of the DNA is better explained by TRBJ2-7, so the J call may be wrong. The CDR3 loop spans 13 amino acids. Per germline, CDR1 MNHEY and CDR2 SVGAGI. The CDR3 sequence: CASSGGGSYEQYF. In nucleotides, the CDR3 is TGTGCCAGCAGCGGGGGGGGTTCCTACGAGCAGTACTTC.

Comments on this clonotype: Germline and junction disagree at one end, which may indicate a read error. The genes are TRBV14 and TRBJ1-4; 10 nucleotides line up with TRBD1. Germline-derived CDR1 and CDR2 are SGHDN and FVKESK. The CDR3 totals 15 residues. The CDR3 DNA sequence: TGTGCCCGCAGCCAGTCCGGGACAGGGGTTGAAAAACTGTTTTTT. Translating gives CARSQSGTGVEKLFF.

J is TRBJ2-1 and V is TRBV20-1, with D tentatively TRBD1 (5 bases). Trimming cost V 3 bases and J 7 bases, with 16 bases left between them. The CDR3 has 14 residues. Germline CDR1 reads DFQATT; CDR2 reads SNEGSKA (reference sequence). The CDR3 region has the DNA TGCAGTGCTAGTAGGCAGGGATTAGGGAATGAGCAGTTCTTC. This codes for CSASRQGLGNEQFF.

The chain recombines TRBV3-1 with TRBJ2-1; the match to TRBD1 covers 9 bases. CDR3 length: 14 amino acids. The V and J ends lost 3 bases and 4 bases, in that order; junction bases with no gene match: 1. The germline V gene encodes CDR1 LGHDT and CDR2 YNNKEL (reference sequence). The CDR3 spells CASSQGQGYNEQFF. The CDR3 coding sequence is TGTGCCAGCAGCCAGGGACAGGGATACAATGAGCAGTTCTTC.

This clonotype showed up just once. This rearrangement joins TRBV4-1 to TRBJ1-5; D ambiguous. The CDR3 is 14 amino acids. CDR1 is MGHRA and CDR2 is YSYEKL in the germline V gene. V lost 1 base, J lost 1 base, and 5 bases lay in between. Here the CDR3 reads CASSQADSNQPQHF. The CDR3 DNA is TGCGCCAGCAGCCAAGCGGACAGCAATCAGCCCCAGCATTTT.

CDR3 protein: CASSLGLAIHEQFF. The CDR3, as DNA: TGTGCCAGCAGCTTAGGACTAGCGATTCATGAGCAGTTCTTC. The gene calls are TRBV5-6 and TRBJ2-1; 9 nucleotides line up with TRBD2. V lost 2 bases and J lost 8; bases outside the gene matches: 5. This CDR3 region has 14 residues. Germline V gene lookup returns CDR1 SGHDT and CDR2 YYEEEE.

This clonotype showed up just a few times. The chain recombines TRBV5-1 with TRBJ1-2; D might be TRBD1 (6 bases). From germline, CDR1 is SGHRS and CDR2 YFSETQ. There are 15 residues in the CDR3. V was trimmed by 4 bases and J by 3 bases, leaving 16 bases between them. The CDR3 DNA reads TGCGCCAGCAGCCGCCTCCGGACAGCAGACTATGGCTACACCTTC. Protein sequence: CASSRLRTADYGYTF.

This chain connects TRBV5-1 to TRBJ2-3, with 12 nucleotides matching TRBD2. Germline CDR1 SGHRS, CDR2 YFSETQ. The trim removed 1 base at V and 5 bases at J, leaving 14 bases unmatched. This CDR3 has 19 amino acids. The CDR3 DNA follows: TGCGCCAGCAGCTTGTCGCCGTCAACTAGCGGGAGGAGGAAAGATACGCAGTATTTT. Encoded protein: CASSLSPSTSGRRKDTQYF.

This chain connects TRBV6-5 to TRBJ1-1; TRBD1 matches at 7 bases. The CDR3 runs 14 residues. The V gene end was trimmed by 2 bases and the J gene end by 10 bases; junction bases not matched to a gene: 10. Germline lookup yields CDR1 MNHEY and CDR2 SVGAGI. CDR3: CASSYGAGGGGAFF. The DNA of the CDR3 is TGTGCCAGCAGTTACGGGGCAGGGGGAGGTGGAGCTTTCTTT.

The sample holds a few counts of this clonotype. The chain's CDR3 is CSAPRLAGGLFTDTQYF. CDR3 coding DNA: TGCAGTGCTCCCCGACTAGCGGGGGGACTGTTCACAGATACGCAGTATTTT. The chain couples TRBV20-1 to TRBJ2-3; 13 bases map to TRBD2. CDR1 DFQATT and CDR2 SNEGSKA come from the germline V gene (reference sequence). The ends lost 5 bases at V and 2 bases at J; junction bases unmatched: 10. The CDR3 has 17 residues.

This chain connects TRBV5-6 to TRBJ1-2; the D gene is possibly TRBD1 (6 bases). V lost 2 bases and J lost 4, with 9 bases in between. The CDR3 sequence is 13 residues long. From germline, CDR1 is SGHDT and CDR2 YYEEEE. The chain's CDR3 is CASSFSGAYGYTF. CDR3 in DNA: TGTGCCAGCAGCTTTTCGGGGGCCTATGGCTACACCTTC.

Concerning this clonotype: Mismatch with germline at one junction end may stem from a read error. The chain joins TRBV28 to TRBJ2-2; 15 bases align to TRBD2. The CDR3 extends over 19 amino acids. Germline assignment: CDR1 MDHEN and CDR2 SYDVKM. CDR3 in amino acids: CASSSRWTSGGVRPGERFF. The DNA for the CDR3 is TGTGCCAGCAGTTCTAGGTGGACTAGCGGGGGGGTACGTCCCGGGGAGCGGTTTTTT.

The gene calls are TRBV7-2 and TRBJ1-2; 8 bases align to TRBD1. The ends lost 5 bases at V and 3 bases at J; junction bases unmatched: 8. Germline assignment: CDR1 SGHTA and CDR2 FQGNSA. The CDR3 consists of 15 residues. In DNA, the CDR3 is TGTGCCAGCAGCCCGTTACAGGGGGGGGACTATGGCTACACCTTC. Translation: CASSPLQGGDYGYTF.

The gene calls are TRBV29-1 and TRBJ1-2; possible D gene TRBD1, 6 bases. V lost 0 bases to trimming and J lost 2 bases, with 10 bases between them. The CDR3 totals 14 residues. The germline CDR1 and CDR2 sequences are SQVTM and ANQGSEA. This CDR3 is CSVEDGQGNYGYTF. CDR3 DNA sequence: TGCAGCGTTGAAGATGGCCAGGGGAACTATGGCTACACCTTC.

The chain employs TRBV7-9 and TRBJ1-1; TRBD1 is a possible D gene (6 bases). The V and J ends lost 5 bases and 0 bases respectively, with 19 bases between them. This CDR3 region has 17 residues. CDR1 and CDR2 from the germline V gene are SEHNR and FQNEAQ (reference sequence). The CDR3 sequence: CASSALAGALMNTEAFF. CDR3 DNA sequence: TGTGCCAGCAGCGCCCTGGCAGGGGCATTGATGAACACTGAAGCTTTCTTT.

The chain is built from TRBV12-3 or TRBV12-4 and TRBJ1-2; D possibly corresponds to TRBD1 (6 bases). V was shortened by 2 bases and J by 0 bases, with 10 bases between the two germline ends. CDR3 length equals 15 residues. CDR3 DNA: TGTGCCAGCAGTTTATCAGGGGACGCTAACTATGGCTACACCTTC. This gives the protein CASSLSGDANYGYTF.

The chain employs TRBV20-1 and TRBJ2-7, with TRBD2 matching 8 bases. The CDR3 sequence is 15 residues long. Germline V gene data show CDR1 as DFQATT and CDR2 as SNEGSKA (reference sequence). V dropped 0 bases and J dropped 2; count of bases not matched to a gene: 6. In DNA, the CDR3 is TGCAGTGCTAGAGACAAAGCGGGGGTGGCCTACGAGCAGTACTTC. It encodes CSARDKAGVAYEQYF.

This chain joins TRBV6-5 and TRBJ2-4; 7 bases line up with TRBD2. Germline assignment: CDR1 MNHEY and CDR2 SVGAGI. The CDR3 is 15 amino acids. The J segment lost 0 bases and the V segment lost 8 bases, leaving 7 bases of the junction unmatched. The CDR3: CASQAGTGAKNIQYF. Here the CDR3 DNA reads TGTGCCAGCCAAGCGGGGACGGGAGCCAAAAACATTCAGTACTTC.

This clonotype is a singleton in its sample. The chain has TRBV27 and TRBJ1-6, with D possibly TRBD1 on 5 matching bases. This CDR3 contains 16 residues. Germline V CDR1 and CDR2: MNHEY, SMNVEV (reference sequence). V gave up 3 bases and J gave up 15 bases, with 24 bases separating them. The CDR3 region has the DNA TGTGCCAGCAGTTTCACCGGGACTACCAACTCCAAGGGCCTCCACTTT. Its translation is CASSFTGTTNSKGLHF.

V and J are TRBV7-2 and TRBJ1-4; D remains unclear. Trimming stripped 2 bases from V and 10 bases from J, with 8 bases between. Germline lookup yields CDR1 SGHTA and CDR2 FQGNSA. This CDR3 is 12 amino acids long. For the CDR3, the DNA is TGTGCCAGCAGCTTAAACTTGGGAAAACTGTTTTTT. Translated, it gives CASSLNLGKLFF. The full variable domain, with the rest looked up from reference TRBV7-2 and TRBJ1-4, is GAGVSQSPSNKVTEKGKDVELRCDPISGHTALYWYRQSLGQGLEFLIYFQGNSAPDKSGLPSDRFSAERTGGSVSTLTIQRTQQEDSAVYLCASSLNLGKLFFGSGTQLSVL.

The chain recombines TRBV29-1 with TRBJ1-2; 7 nucleotides match TRBD1. Germline lookup yields CDR1 SQVTM and CDR2 ANQGSEA. The V gene end was trimmed by 7 bases and the J gene end by 6 bases; junction bases not matched to a gene: 11. The CDR3 loop spans 13 amino acids. The CDR3 loop is CSADLTGRNGYTF. The CDR3 DNA follows: TGCAGCGCTGACCTGACAGGGAGGAATGGCTACACCTTC.

The V call is TRBV29-1, the J call TRBJ2-5, with 8 bases identical to TRBD2. The end of the DNA aligns better with TRBJ2-7, so the J call may be wrong. Germline-derived CDR1 and CDR2 are SQVTM and ANQGSEA. This CDR3 is 13 amino acids long. The CDR3 DNA follows: TGCAGCATCGGCATAGCGGGAACCCCCGAGCAGTACTTC. Residues: CSIGIAGTPEQYF.

The V call is TRBV10-3, the J call TRBJ1-1; a weak D match, TRBD1 (5 bases). Trimming left V 6 bases short and J 1 base short, with 12 bases between. Germline values: CDR1 ENHRY, CDR2 SYGVKD. This CDR3 spans 14 amino acids. In DNA, the CDR3 is TGTGCCATCAGATCGGGACGTACGAACACTGAAGCTTTCTTT. This translates into CAIRSGRTNTEAFF.

The J gene is TRBJ2-1, the V gene TRBV3-1, with a weak D call TRBD2 (6 bases). V was shortened by 5 bases and J by 8 bases, with 22 bases between the two germline ends. CDR3 length equals 16 residues. CDR1 is LGHDT, CDR2 YNNKEL, per germline (reference sequence). CDR3 coding DNA: TGTGCCAGCAGCTTTGCCCCCGGGAGCAATTTGGATGAGCAGTTCTTC. It translates to CASSFAPGSNLDEQFF.